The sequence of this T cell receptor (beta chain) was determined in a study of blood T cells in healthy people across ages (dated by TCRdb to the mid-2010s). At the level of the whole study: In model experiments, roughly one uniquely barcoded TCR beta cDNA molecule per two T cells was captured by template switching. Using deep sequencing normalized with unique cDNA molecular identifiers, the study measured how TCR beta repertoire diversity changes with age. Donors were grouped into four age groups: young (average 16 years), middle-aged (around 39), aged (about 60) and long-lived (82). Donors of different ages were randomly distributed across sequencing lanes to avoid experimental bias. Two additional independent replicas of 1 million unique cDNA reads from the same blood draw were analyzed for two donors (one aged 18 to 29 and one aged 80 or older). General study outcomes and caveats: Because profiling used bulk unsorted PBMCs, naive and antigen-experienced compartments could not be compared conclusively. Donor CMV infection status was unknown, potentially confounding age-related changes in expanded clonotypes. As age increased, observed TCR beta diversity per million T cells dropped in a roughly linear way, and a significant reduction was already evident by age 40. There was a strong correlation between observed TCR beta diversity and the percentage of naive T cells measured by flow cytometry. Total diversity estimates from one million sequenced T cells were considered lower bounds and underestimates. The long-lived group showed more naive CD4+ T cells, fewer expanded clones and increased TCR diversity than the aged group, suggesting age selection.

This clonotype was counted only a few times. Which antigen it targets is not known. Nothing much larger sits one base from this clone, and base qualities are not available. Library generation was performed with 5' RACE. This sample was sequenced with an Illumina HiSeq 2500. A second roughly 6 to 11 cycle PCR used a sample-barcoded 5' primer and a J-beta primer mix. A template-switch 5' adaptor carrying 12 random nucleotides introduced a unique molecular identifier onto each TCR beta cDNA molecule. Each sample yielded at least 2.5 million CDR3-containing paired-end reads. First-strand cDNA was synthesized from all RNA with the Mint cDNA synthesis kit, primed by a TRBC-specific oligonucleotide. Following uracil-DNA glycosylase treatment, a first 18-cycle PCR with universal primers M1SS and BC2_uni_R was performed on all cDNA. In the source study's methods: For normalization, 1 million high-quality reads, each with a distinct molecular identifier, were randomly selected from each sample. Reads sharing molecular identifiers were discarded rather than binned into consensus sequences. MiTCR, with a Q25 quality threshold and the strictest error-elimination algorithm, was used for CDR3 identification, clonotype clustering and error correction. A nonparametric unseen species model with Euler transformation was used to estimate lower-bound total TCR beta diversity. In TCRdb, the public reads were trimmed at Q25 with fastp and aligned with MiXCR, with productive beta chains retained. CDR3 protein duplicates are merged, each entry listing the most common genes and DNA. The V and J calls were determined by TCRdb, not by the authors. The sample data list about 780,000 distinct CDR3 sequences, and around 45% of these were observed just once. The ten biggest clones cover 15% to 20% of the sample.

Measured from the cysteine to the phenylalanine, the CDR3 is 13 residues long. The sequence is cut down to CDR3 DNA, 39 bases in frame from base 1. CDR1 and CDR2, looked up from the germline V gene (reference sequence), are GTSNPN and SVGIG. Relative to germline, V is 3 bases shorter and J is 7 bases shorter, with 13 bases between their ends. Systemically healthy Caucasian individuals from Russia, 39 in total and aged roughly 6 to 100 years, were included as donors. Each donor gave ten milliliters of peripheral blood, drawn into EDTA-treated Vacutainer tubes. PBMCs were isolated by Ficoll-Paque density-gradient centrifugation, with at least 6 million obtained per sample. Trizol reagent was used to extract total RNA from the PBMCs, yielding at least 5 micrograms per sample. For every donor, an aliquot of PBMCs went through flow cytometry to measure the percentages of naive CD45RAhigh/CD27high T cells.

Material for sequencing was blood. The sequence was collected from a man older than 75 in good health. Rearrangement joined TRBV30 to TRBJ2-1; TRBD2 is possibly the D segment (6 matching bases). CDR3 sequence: CAWSAGTGNEQFF. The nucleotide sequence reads TGTGCCTGGAGCGCGGGAACGGGGAATGAGCAGTTCTTC.